This record concerns one T cell receptor (beta chain) sequence. This CDR3 spans 15 amino acids. Germline assignment: CDR1 MDHEN and CDR2 SYDVKM. With 3 bases clipped from V and 3 bases from J, the junction kept 6 bases outside the gene matches. The sample comes from a study of technical replicates of blood from a handful of donors. Sequenced by immunoSEQ multiplex PCR; TCRdb stores in-frame clones only, minus some. The data show about 80,000 clones, with around 94% seen just once and 0.38% held by the top ten. This receptor was identified in a human donor in good health. The sequencing sample was made of T cells isolated from PBMCs. V gene TRBV28 combines with J gene TRBJ2-3; the match to TRBD2 covers 7 bases. The CDR3 bases are TGTGCCAGCAGTTTCGCGGGAGAAGGGACAGATACGCAGTATTTT. This translates into CASSFAGEGTDTQYF.